These 16 T cell receptor beta chains came from one sample sequenced in a study of Ad26.COV2.S vaccination and SARS-CoV-2 variants. Treatment described: approximately 18 received Ad26.COV2.S at low or high dose, single or two shots; roughly five received placebo; per-sample allocation not given. Collection of samples fell on day 63 after the first vaccine or placebo injection. Some clones are missing from TCRdb's copy, which holds only in-frame ones; the method was immunoSEQ multiplex PCR. Of around 340,000 clones listed, 88% are singletons. The starting material was peripheral blood, obtained in a trial of Ad26.COV2.S vaccine versus placebo. Every receptor here comes from a person between 18 and 65 years old who received the Ad26.COV2.S COVID-19 vaccine or a placebo.

The chain joins TRBV10-3 to TRBJ1-4; TRBD1 matches at 7 bases. The CDR3 is 15 amino acids. Per germline, CDR1 ENHRY and CDR2 SYGVKD. V shed 5 bases and J 4 bases; nucleotides not matched to a gene: 7. CDR3 residues: CAISSPDRLNEKLFF. CDR3 nucleotide sequence: TGTGCCATCAGTTCTCCGGACAGGCTTAATGAAAAACTGTTTTTT.

This clone has only one observation. The chain has TRBV3-1 (or the pseudogene TRBV3-2) and TRBJ1-1; 8 bases line up with TRBD1. Germline V gene sequence: CDR1 LGHDT, CDR2 YNNKEL (reference sequence). The CDR3 runs to 12 residues. The ends lost 4 bases at V and 8 bases at J; junction bases unmatched: 3. CDR3 residues: CASSRRDREAFF. In nucleotides, the CDR3 is TGTGCCAGCAGCCGACGGGACAGGGAAGCTTTCTTT.

V is TRBV5-6 and J is TRBJ1-5; no clear D. Trimming took off 2 bases at V and 5 bases at J, with 14 bases between the two ends. This CDR3 is 15 amino acids long. The germline gives CDR1 SGHDT, CDR2 YYEEEE. CDR3 protein: CASSFKRQPYQPQHF. The CDR3 bases are TGTGCCAGCAGCTTTAAACGGCAGCCCTATCAGCCCCAGCATTTT.

The chain is built from TRBV4-2 and TRBJ2-3; D not resolved. The germline V gene encodes CDR1 LGHNA and CDR2 YNFKEQ. The CDR3 runs to 12 residues. Trimming took off 4 bases at V and 5 bases at J, with 7 bases between the two ends. CDR3 region: CASSPLGDTQYF. The CDR3 bases are TGTGCCAGCAGCCCGTTAGGAGATACGCAGTATTTT.

The CDR3 DNA reads TGTGCCAGCAGCTTCCCAGGGAACACTGAAGCTTTCTTT. The encoded protein is CASSFPGNTEAFF. The V and J genes are TRBV11-2 and TRBJ1-1, with D unclear. Trimming removed 3 bases at V and 1 base at J, with 6 bases between. Germline CDR1 and CDR2: SGHAT and FQNNGV. The CDR3 runs to 13 residues.

The chain joins TRBV9 to TRBJ1-6; no clear D. In germline, CDR1 is SGDLS, CDR2 YYNGEE. The CDR3 is 13 amino acids. Trimming pared 2 bases from V and 11 bases from J, leaving 11 bases between. CDR3 loop: CASSVSPDPPLHF. CDR3 nucleotide sequence: TGTGCCAGCAGCGTCTCCCCTGACCCACCCCTCCACTTT.

The V call is TRBV9, the J call TRBJ2-1; 12 bases are a match to TRBD2. The germline V gene has CDR1 SGDLS and CDR2 YYNGEE. The CDR3 is 18 amino acids. Germline trimming cut 0 bases from V and 2 bases from J; bases unmatched to any gene: 6. Here the CDR3 DNA reads TGTGCCAGCAGCGTAGCCCTAGCGGGAGGGATGACCTACAATGAGCAGTTCTTC. Translation: CASSVALAGGMTYNEQFF. The variable domain in full, completed from reference TRBV9 and TRBJ2-1, reads DSGVTQTPKHLITATGQRVTLRCSPRSGDLSVYWYQQSLDQGLQFLIQYYNGEERAKGNILERFSAQQFPDLHSELNLSSLELGDSALYFCASSVALAGGMTYNEQFFGPGTRLTVL.

The chain couples TRBV20-1 to TRBJ2-2; TRBD2 matches at 7 bases. Germline V gene sequence: CDR1 DFQATT, CDR2 SNEGSKA (reference sequence). CDR3 length equals 14 residues. CDR3 in amino acids: CSASSAGDPGELFF. The CDR3 DNA reads TGCAGCGCAAGTTCGGCGGGAGACCCCGGGGAGCTGTTTTTT.

The chain uses TRBV25-1 and TRBJ1-2; D gene uncertain. The CDR3 length is 12 residues. V gave up 4 bases and J gave up 8 bases, with 11 bases separating them. The germline V gene encodes CDR1 MGHDK and CDR2 SYGVNS. CDR3 nucleotides: TGTGCCAGCAGTGGAGGACTCGTCGGCTACACCTTC. The encoded protein is CASSGGLVGYTF.

The CDR3 region is CASSLLDETQYF. The CDR3 nucleotides are TGTGCCAGCAGCCTCCTTGACGAGACCCAGTACTTC. V and J are TRBV7-3 and TRBJ2-5; D gene ambiguous. Germline CDR1 reads SGHTA; CDR2 reads FQGTGA. The V end was cut by 5 bases, the J end by 5 bases, with 9 bases between. There are 12 residues in the CDR3.

The chain recombines TRBV7-2 with TRBJ1-1; tentatively, D is TRBD1 (6 bases). Germline CDR1 SGHTA, CDR2 FQGNSA. Trimming left V 5 bases short and J 8 bases short, with 21 bases between. The CDR3 consists of 15 residues. The DNA of the CDR3 is TGTGCCAGCAGCCCAAGCGGGACACCTCTTAGGGAAGCTTTCTTT. Protein product: CASSPSGTPLREAFF.

The chain carries TRBV29-1 and TRBJ2-1, with D perhaps TRBD1 (6 bases). Germline CDR1 reads SQVTM; CDR2 reads ANQGSEA. The CDR3 consists of 13 residues. Trimming cost V 5 bases and J 3 bases, with 11 bases left between them. The CDR3: CSVRGWDYNEQFF. The CDR3 coding sequence is TGCAGCGTTAGGGGGTGGGACTACAATGAGCAGTTCTTC.

V is TRBV18 and J is TRBJ2-1; the D is unclear. Between the trimmed V and J ends, which lost 3 bases and 6 bases, there was a span of 15 bases. Germline CDR1 reads KGHSH; CDR2 reads LQKENI. The CDR3 loop spans 15 amino acids. CDR3 nucleotides: TGTGCCAGCTCACCGTCCGGCCTGTTTGTCAATGAGCAGTTCTTC. Translation: CASSPSGLFVNEQFF.

The chain links TRBV20-1 to TRBJ2-1; D remains unclear. The CDR3 totals 12 residues. V lost 3 bases, J lost 3 bases, and 6 bases lay in between. CDR1 is DFQATT and CDR2 is SNEGSKA in the germline V gene (reference sequence). The CDR3 loop reads CSASFSYNEQFF. CDR3 nucleotide sequence: TGCAGTGCTAGTTTTAGCTACAATGAGCAGTTCTTC.

V and J are TRBV3-1 (or the pseudogene TRBV3-2) and TRBJ2-1; 8 bases align to TRBD2. The CDR3 totals 14 residues. Germline V gene data show CDR1 as LGHDT and CDR2 as YNNKEL (reference sequence). Trimming cost V 3 bases and J 9 bases; bases outside gene matches: 7. CDR3: CASSQGVAGTEQFF. CDR3 nucleotides: TGTGCCAGCAGCCAGGGAGTAGCGGGAACTGAGCAGTTCTTC.

The chain employs TRBV24-1 and TRBJ2-2, with D maybe TRBD2 (5 bases). The germline CDR1 and CDR2 sequences are KGHDR and SFDVKD. V dropped 2 bases and J dropped 4 bases, with 7 bases sitting between them. This CDR3 is 14 amino acids long. The CDR3 bases are TGTGCCACCAGTGATTGGGGAGCCACCGGGGAGCTGTTTTTT. Protein product: CATSDWGATGELFF.